This paragraph covers one TCR beta chain sequence. Trimming stripped 4 bases from V and 6 bases from J, with 16 bases between. CDR1 is SGDLS, CDR2 YYNGEE, per germline. The CDR3 sequence is 15 residues long. This specimen comes from a study of blood T cell repertoires in COVID-19. Overall study: Samples representing acute and convalescent COVID-19 were sourced from the United States, Italy and Spain.

Study processing details: Nucleated cell number was recorded as an estimate derived from reference gene primer amplification. Produced via immunoSEQ multiplex PCR; TCRdb's table is partial and in-frame only. Clonal size and the V and J genes are those of that table, whereas D and trimming came from the DNA. The sample lists about 170,000 clones; over 75% were seen once. The chain carries TRBV9 and TRBJ2-2; weak D call: TRBD2 (6 bases). What was sequenced was PBMCs or T cells enriched from blood (not recorded which). The receptor was isolated from a human donor with acute COVID-19. The donor label of this sample is uncertain. CDR3: CASSPQTSLAGELFF. CDR3 DNA: TGTGCCAGCAGCCCACAGACTAGTCTGGCCGGGGAGCTGTTTTTT. The whole variable domain, filled in from reference TRBV9 and TRBJ2-2, reads DSGVTQTPKHLITATGQRVTLRCSPRSGDLSVYWYQQSLDQGLQFLIQYYNGEERAKGNILERFSAQQFPDLHSELNLSSLELGDSALYFCASSPQTSLAGELFFGEGSRLTVL.